The present TCR beta chain was sequenced within a study of blood T cells in healthy people across ages. The V and J ends lost 0 bases and 0 bases respectively, with 8 bases between them. The CDR3 has 15 amino acids. Per the germline V gene, CDR1 is SEHNR and CDR2 is FQNEAQ (reference sequence). Next came a second PCR, run for about 6 to 12 cycles, which used a sample-barcoded 5' primer along with a J-beta primer mix. A single record per CDR3 protein comes from TCRdb applying MiXCR to the 5' RACE reads. This table has approximately 760,000 distinct CDR3 sequences, 25% appearing once. Ten milliliters of peripheral blood were drawn from each donor. These data were also reused for a study on T cells of mothers and their children. As that report states: Three healthy Caucasian mothers and their six children were the donors.

The receptor comes from a boy aged 10-17 years in good health. Sample: blood. The chain employs TRBV7-9 and TRBJ1-1; no definite D call. The DNA of the CDR3 is TGTGCCAGCAGCTTAGCTAGCGTTCTGAACACTGAAGCTTTCTTT. As protein: CASSLASVLNTEAFF.